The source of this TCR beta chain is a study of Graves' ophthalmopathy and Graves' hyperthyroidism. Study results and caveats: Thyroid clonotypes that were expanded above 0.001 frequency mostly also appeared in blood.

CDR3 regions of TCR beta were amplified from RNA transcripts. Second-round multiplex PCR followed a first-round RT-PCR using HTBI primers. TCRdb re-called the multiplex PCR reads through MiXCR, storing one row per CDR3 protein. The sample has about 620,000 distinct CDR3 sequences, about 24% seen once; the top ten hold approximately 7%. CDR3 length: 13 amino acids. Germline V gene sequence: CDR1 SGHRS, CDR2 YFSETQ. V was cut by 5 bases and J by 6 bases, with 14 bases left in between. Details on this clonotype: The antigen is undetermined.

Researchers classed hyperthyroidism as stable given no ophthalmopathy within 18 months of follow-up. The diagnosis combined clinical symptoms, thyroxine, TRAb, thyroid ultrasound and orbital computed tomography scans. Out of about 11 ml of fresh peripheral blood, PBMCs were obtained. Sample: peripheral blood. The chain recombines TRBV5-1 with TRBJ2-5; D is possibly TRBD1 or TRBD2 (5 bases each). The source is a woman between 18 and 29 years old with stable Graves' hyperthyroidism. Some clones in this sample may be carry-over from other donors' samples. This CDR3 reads CASRSRVGQTQYF. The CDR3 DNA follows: TGCGCCAGCAGGTCCCGGGTGGGACAGACCCAGTACTTC.